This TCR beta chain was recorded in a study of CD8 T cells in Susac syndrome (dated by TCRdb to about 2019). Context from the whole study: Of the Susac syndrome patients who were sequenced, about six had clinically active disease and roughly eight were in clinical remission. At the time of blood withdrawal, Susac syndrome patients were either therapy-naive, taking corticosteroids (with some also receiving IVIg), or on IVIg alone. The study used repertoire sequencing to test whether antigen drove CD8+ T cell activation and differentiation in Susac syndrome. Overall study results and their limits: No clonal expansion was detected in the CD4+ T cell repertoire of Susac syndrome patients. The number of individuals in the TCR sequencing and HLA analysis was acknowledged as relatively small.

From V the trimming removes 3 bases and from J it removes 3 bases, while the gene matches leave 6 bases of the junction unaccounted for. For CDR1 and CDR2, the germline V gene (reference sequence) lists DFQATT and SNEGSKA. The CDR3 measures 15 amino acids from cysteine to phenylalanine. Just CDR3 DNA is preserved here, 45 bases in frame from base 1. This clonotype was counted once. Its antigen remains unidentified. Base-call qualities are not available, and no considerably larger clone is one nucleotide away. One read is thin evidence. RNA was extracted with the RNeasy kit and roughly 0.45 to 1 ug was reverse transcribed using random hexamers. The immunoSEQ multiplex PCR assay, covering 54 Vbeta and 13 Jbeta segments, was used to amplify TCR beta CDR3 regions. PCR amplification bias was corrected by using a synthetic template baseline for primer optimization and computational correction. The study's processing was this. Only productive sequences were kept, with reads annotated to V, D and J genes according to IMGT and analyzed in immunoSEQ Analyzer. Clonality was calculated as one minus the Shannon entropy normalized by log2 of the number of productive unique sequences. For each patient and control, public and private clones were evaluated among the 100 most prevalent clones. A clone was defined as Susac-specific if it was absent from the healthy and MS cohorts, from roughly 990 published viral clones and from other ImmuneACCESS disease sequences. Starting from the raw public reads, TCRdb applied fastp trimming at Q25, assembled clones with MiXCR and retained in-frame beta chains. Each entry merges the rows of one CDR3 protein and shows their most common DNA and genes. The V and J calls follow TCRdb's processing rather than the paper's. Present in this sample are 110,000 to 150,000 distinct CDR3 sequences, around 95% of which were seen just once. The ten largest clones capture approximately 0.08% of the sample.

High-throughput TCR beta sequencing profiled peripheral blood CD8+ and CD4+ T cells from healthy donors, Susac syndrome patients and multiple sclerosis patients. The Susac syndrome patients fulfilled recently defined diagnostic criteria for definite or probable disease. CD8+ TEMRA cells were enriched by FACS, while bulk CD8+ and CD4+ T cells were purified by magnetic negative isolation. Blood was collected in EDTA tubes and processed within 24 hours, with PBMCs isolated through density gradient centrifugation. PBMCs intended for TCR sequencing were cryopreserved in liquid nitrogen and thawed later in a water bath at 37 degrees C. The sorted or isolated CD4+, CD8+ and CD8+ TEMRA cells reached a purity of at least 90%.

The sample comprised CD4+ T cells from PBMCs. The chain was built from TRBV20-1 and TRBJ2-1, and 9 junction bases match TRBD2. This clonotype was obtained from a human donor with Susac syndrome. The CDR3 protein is CSASRLAGYYNEQFF. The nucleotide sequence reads TGCAGTGCTAGTCGGCTAGCGGGATACTACAATGAGCAGTTCTTC.